This T cell receptor (beta chain) comes out of a study of T-cell reconstitution after alpha-beta-depleted transplantation in children. This clonotype was detected only a few times. As yet, its antigen is unknown. Study results and limitations: As was reported, about two months after transplant, alpha-beta T cells came from several hundred expanded graft clones. At one year after transplant, newly produced T cells mostly accounted for T-cell counts and diversity. Several patients had high TCRbeta diversity at day 60; it came from surviving recipient T cells and thymic progenitors.

This CDR3 spans 16 amino acids. The junction had 7 bases not matched to a gene; V was cut back by 4 bases and J by 0 bases. CDR1 is SGHRS and CDR2 is YFSETQ in the germline V gene. Using unique molecular identifiers, the investigators prepared the TCRbeta library. TCRdb itself ran the PCR reads through MiXCR, one entry per CDR3 protein. The table has under 85,000 distinct CDR3 sequences, approximately 18% seen once. This sample comprised PBMCs, mostly from graft donor cells, obtained 360 days after TCRalphabeta/CD19-depleted stem cell transplant. This receptor was taken from a male patient between 2 and 10 years old who had a stem cell transplant for acute lymphoblastic leukemia, so the T cells may come from the graft donor. This chain uses TRBV5-1 with TRBJ2-7, with 10 bases that match TRBD2. CDR3 region: CASSVKTSGLSYEQYF. The DNA of the CDR3 is TGCGCCAGCAGCGTAAAGACTAGCGGGCTCTCCTACGAGCAGTACTTC. Supplemented by reference TRBV5-1 and TRBJ2-7, the full variable domain reads KAGVTQTPRYLIKTRGQQVTLSCSPISGHRSVSWYQQTPGQGLQFLFEYFSETQRNKGNFPGRFSGRQFSNSRSEMNVSTLELGDSALYLCASSVKTSGLSYEQYFGPGTRLTVT.